The 6 T cell receptor beta chains in this list originate from one sample, sequenced in a study of blood T cells in healthy people across ages. The second PCR ran about 6 to 12 cycles with a sample-barcoded 5' primer and J-beta primers. TCRdb itself ran the 5' RACE reads through MiXCR, one entry per CDR3 protein. The sample includes 780,000 or so distinct CDR3 sequences, 53% of them seen just once. The sample taken for sequencing was blood. The receptors come from an elderly man in good health.

The rearrangement uses TRBV9 and TRBJ1-5; tentatively, D is TRBD1 (6 bases). The CDR3 totals 15 residues. V was cut by 0 bases and J by 4 bases, with 11 bases left in between. Germline V gene data show CDR1 as SGDLS and CDR2 as YYNGEE. The CDR3 loop is CASSVDGTRNQPQHF. The CDR3 DNA follows: TGTGCCAGCAGCGTAGACGGGACACGGAATCAGCCCCAGCATTTT.

The chain has TRBV29-1 and TRBJ1-4, with D possibly TRBD1 on 5 matching bases. Trimming removed 4 bases from V and 9 bases from J, with 15 bases in between. From germline, CDR1 is SQVTM and CDR2 ANQGSEA. The CDR3 totals 13 residues. CDR3 loop: CSVGDSGTQKLFF. As DNA, the CDR3 is TGCAGCGTTGGGGACTCAGGAACTCAAAAACTGTTTTTT.

V and J are TRBV12-3 or TRBV12-4 and TRBJ1-2; perhaps TRBD1 as D (5 bases). This CDR3 spans 12 amino acids. Trimming pared 8 bases from V and 4 bases from J, leaving 11 bases between. The DNA for the CDR3 is TGTGCCAGCGGGGGACGGCTCTATGGCTACACCTTC. Amino acids: CASGGRLYGYTF.

This clonotype was picked up a small number of times. The chain links TRBV29-1 to TRBJ2-7; D is ambiguous. CDR3 length: 15 residues. Trimming cost V 4 bases and J 0 bases, with 16 bases left between them. The germline V gene encodes CDR1 SQVTM and CDR2 ANQGSEA. Written as DNA, the CDR3 is TGCAGCGTTGTCCGGTCGCCCTTGGGCTCCTACGAGCAGTACTTC. Protein product: CSVVRSPLGSYEQYF.

The V gene is TRBV28, the J gene TRBJ2-4, with a weak D call TRBD1 (7 bases). Matching the DNA end better, TRBJ2-7 makes the J call doubtful. The germline V gene encodes CDR1 MDHEN and CDR2 SYDVKM. CDR3 length equals 12 residues. The CDR3 coding sequence is TGTGCCACCGGGGGACAGCCCTACGAGCAGTACTTC. It yields the protein CATGGQPYEQYF.

This clonotype was seen only once. The V gene is TRBV20-1, the J gene TRBJ2-1; 12 bases are a match to TRBD2. The J call may not be correct, given that the DNA end is closer to TRBJ2-7. The CDR3 runs to 17 residues. Germline V gene lookup returns CDR1 DFQATT and CDR2 SNEGSKA (reference sequence). The CDR3 is CSASFLAGGSSYNEQYF. The CDR3 DNA is TGCAGTGCTAGTTTTCTAGCGGGAGGGAGCTCCTACAATGAGCAGTACTTC.